This T cell receptor (beta chain) was captured in a study of blood T cell repertoires in COVID-19. J gave up 7 bases and V 2 bases, and 7 bases lay outside the gene matches. The germline V gene has CDR1 MGHDK and CDR2 SYGVNS. CDR3 length equals 15 residues. The repertoire was sequenced with immunoSEQ multiplex PCR; TCRdb's copy has only in-frame clones and lacks some. There are about 670,000 clones in the sample; 85% to 90% occur only once, and over 0.2% lies in the top ten. This sequence joins TRBV25-1 and TRBJ1-4; 7 bases are a match to TRBD1. Sequenced input: peripheral blood. The sequence came from a woman aged 18-30 years with acute or convalescent COVID-19. The CDR3, as DNA: TGTGCCAGCAGTGAAAACAGGGGACCGGTTGAAAAACTGTTTTTT. This gives the protein CASSENRGPVEKLFF.